This T cell receptor beta chain was captured in a study of blood T cells in healthy people across ages. Through a sample-barcoded 5' primer and a J-beta primer mix, a second PCR was run for about 7 to 12 cycles. TCRdb independently ran MiXCR on the 5' RACE reads; one entry per CDR3 protein. The sample carries 1.5 million to 2 million distinct CDR3 sequences, approximately 50% recorded once. On this clonotype: Its target is unknown.

Germline V CDR1 and CDR2: SGHTA, FQGNSA. V was cut by 4 bases and J by 8 bases, with 21 bases left in between. The CDR3 consists of 16 residues. Regarding the study as a whole: Long-lived donors had more naive CD4+ cells and higher diversity than aged donors. Roughly linearly, TCR beta diversity per million T cells fell as age increased.

The chain uses TRBV7-2 and TRBJ2-4; weak D call: TRBD2 (6 bases). Sample: blood. The clonotype was recovered from a woman aged 40 to 55 in good health. The DNA of the CDR3 is TGTGCCAGCAGCTATAAGGCAGGACTACCGGTGGACATTCAGTACTTC. Translated: CASSYKAGLPVDIQYF.